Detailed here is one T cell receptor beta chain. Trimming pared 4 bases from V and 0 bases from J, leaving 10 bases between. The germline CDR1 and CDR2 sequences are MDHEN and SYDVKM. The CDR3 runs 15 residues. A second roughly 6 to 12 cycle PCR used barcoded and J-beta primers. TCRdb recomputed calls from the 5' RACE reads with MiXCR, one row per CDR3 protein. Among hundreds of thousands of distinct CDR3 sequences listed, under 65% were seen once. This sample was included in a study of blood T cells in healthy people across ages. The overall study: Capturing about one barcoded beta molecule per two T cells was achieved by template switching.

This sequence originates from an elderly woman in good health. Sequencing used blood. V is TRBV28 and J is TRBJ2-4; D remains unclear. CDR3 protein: CASSSIQAAKNIQYF. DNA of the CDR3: TGTGCCAGCAGTTCGATCCAGGCAGCCAAAAACATTCAGTACTTC.